This entry describes one TCR beta chain. V was trimmed by 6 bases and J by 3 bases, leaving 12 bases between them. CDR3 length equals 14 residues. Germline V gives CDR1 MNHEY, CDR2 SVGAGI. This sample was included in a study of shared clonotypes between healthy human individuals. Study-level background: A couple of women and a few men aged 18 to 49 served as donors. Per-donor plates numbered three CD4 naive, three CD4 memory, two CD8 naive and one CD8 memory.

Profiled with immunoSEQ multiplex PCR; TCRdb holds only in-frame clones, not every one. The sample consists of 1,500,000 or so clones, 97% to 99% of them appearing once. The chain employs TRBV6-5 and TRBJ1-5; tentative D call: TRBD1 (5 bases). Input material: naive CD4+ T cells sorted from blood. Specified subset: CD45RA+ positively selected. This clonotype originated in a man aged 30 to 39 in good health. CDR3 amino acids: CASRTQVNNQPQHF. The CDR3 bases are TGTGCCAGCAGAACACAGGTTAACAATCAGCCCCAGCATTTT.